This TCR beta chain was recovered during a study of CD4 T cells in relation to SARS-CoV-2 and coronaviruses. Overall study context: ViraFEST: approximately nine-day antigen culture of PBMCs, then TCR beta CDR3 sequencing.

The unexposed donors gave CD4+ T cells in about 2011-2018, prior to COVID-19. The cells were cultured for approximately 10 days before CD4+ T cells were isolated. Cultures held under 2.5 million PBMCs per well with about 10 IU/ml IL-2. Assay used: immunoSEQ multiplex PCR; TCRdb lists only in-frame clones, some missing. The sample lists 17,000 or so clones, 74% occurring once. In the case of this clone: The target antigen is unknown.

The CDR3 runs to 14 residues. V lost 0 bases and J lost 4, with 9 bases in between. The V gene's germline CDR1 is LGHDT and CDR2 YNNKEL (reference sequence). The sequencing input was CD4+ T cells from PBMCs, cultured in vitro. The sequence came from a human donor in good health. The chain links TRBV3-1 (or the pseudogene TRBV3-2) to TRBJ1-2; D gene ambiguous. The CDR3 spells CASSQDYIGYGYTF. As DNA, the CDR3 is TGTGCCAGCAGCCAAGATTACATCGGCTATGGCTACACCTTC.